This T cell receptor beta chain is from a study of graft-versus-host responses after intestinal transplantation. The method was immunoSEQ multiplex PCR; TCRdb's version includes in-frame clones alone and lacks a portion of them. Of over 65,000 clones listed, 91% were seen once; the top ten hold 6% to 9%. To note about this clone: Antigen specificity is unknown.

The sequenced sample was unstimulated CD8+ T cells sorted from spleen or lymph node cells, obtained before transplant. The origin of this receptor is a human donor who was the organ donor for an intestinal transplant.

The CDR3 DNA reads as TGTGCGATAGCAAAGGACAACTACAATGAGCAGTTCTTC. Its translation is CAIAKDNYNEQFF. The rearrangement joins TRBV7-6 to TRBJ2-1; tentative D call: TRBD1 (5 bases). Germline V gene sequence: CDR1 SGHVS, CDR2 FNYEAQ. The CDR3 spans 13 residues.